This section outlines one T cell receptor beta chain sequence together with its context. The antigen remains undetermined. This entry comes from a study of cytomegalovirus exposure and HLA in healthy donors. Whole-study results and caveats: Within an earlier analysis, most TCR beta V segments proved productive either about 87% or about 30% of the time. A later analysis by the authors found several of the most significant clusters apparently linked to common viral pathogens. It was in a later analysis that TCR association rates were seen to vary by HLA locus, highest for DRB1 and lowest for HLA-C.

The germline CDR1 and CDR2 sequences are MNHNY and SVGAGI (reference sequence). The CDR3 totals 13 residues. Trimming took 6 bases from V and 5 from J, leaving 13 bases between them. Use of 60 Vbeta and 13 Jbeta primers characterized the PCR. Measured with immunoSEQ multiplex PCR; TCRdb has only the in-frame clones, and not every one. The sample lists 90,000 to 150,000 clones; about three quarters were seen once. Specimen: PBMCs. The TCR comes from a woman between 40 and 50 years old in good health and CMV-seropositive. The genes are TRBV6-6 and TRBJ2-5; D possibly corresponds to TRBD2 (6 bases). CDR3 residues: CASRGGAVETQYF. The CDR3 region has the DNA TGTGCCAGCAGAGGAGGGGCGGTTGAGACCCAGTACTTC.